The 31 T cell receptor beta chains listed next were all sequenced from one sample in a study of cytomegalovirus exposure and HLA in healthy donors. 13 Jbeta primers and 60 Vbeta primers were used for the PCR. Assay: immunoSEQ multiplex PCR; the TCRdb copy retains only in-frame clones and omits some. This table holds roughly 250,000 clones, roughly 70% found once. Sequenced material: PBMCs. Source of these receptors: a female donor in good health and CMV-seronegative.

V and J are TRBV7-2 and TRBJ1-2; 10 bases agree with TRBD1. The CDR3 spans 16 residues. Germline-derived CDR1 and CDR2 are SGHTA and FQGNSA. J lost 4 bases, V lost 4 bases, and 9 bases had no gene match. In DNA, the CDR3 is TGTGCCAGCAGCTACCGGACAGGGGGGGTCGGCTATGGCTACACCTTC. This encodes CASSYRTGGVGYGYTF. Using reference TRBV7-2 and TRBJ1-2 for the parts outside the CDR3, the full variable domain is GAGVSQSPSNKVTEKGKDVELRCDPISGHTALYWYRQSLGQGLEFLIYFQGNSAPDKSGLPSDRFSAERTGGSVSTLTIQRTQQEDSAVYLCASSYRTGGVGYGYTFGSGTRLTVV.

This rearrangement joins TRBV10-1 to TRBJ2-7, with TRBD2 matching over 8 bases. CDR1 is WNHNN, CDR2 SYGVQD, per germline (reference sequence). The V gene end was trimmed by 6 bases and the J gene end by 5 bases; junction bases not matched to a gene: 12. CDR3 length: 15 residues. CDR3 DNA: TGCGCCAGCAGCCAAGGAGGAGCGGGAGCCAACGAGCAGTACTTC. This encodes CASSQGGAGANEQYF.

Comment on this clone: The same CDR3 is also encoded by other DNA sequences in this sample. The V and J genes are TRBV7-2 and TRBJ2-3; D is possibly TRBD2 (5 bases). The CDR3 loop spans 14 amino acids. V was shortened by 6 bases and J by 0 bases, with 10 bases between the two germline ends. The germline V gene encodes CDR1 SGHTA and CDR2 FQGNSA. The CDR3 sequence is CASSSSGSTDTQYF. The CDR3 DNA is TGTGCCAGCAGTTCGAGCGGTAGCACAGATACGCAGTATTTT.

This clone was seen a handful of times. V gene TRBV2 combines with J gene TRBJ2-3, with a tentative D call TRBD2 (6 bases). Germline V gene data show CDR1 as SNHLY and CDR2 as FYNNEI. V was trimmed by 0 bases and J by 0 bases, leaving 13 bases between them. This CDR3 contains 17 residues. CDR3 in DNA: TGTGCCAGCAGTGAAGCTACCGGGACTTCTAGCACAGATACGCAGTATTTT. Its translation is CASSEATGTSSTDTQYF.

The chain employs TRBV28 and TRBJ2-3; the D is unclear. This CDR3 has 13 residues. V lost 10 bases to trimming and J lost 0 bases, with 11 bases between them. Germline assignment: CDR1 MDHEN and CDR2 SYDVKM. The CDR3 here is CAIEAASTDTQYF. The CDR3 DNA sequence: TGTGCCATCGAGGCGGCCAGCACAGATACGCAGTATTTT.

The CDR3 reads CAITPDRVYGYTF. The CDR3 nucleotides are TGTGCCATCACCCCGGACAGGGTGTATGGCTACACCTTC. The chain combines TRBV10-3 with TRBJ1-2; TRBD1 matches at 8 bases. There are 13 residues in the CDR3. J lost 5 bases, V lost 7 bases, and 6 bases had no gene match. In germline, CDR1 is ENHRY, CDR2 SYGVKD.

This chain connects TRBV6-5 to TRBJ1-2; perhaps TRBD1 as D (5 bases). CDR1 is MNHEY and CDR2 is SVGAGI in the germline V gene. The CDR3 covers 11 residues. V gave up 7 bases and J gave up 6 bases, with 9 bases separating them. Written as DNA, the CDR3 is TGTGCCAGCACCGCAGGGCATGGCTACACCTTC. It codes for CASTAGHGYTF.

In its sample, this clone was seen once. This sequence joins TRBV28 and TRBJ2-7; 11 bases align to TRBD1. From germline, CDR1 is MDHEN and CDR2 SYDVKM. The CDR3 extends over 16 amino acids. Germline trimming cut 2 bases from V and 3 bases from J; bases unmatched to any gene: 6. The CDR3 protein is CASSLRIGTGGYEQYF. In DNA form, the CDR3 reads TGTGCCAGCAGTTTAAGGATCGGGACAGGGGGCTACGAGCAGTACTTC.

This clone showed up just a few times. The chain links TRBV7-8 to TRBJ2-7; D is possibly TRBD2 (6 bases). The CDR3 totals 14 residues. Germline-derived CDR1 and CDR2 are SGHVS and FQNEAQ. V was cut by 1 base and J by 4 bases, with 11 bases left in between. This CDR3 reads CASSLESRGYEQYF. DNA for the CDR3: TGTGCCAGCAGCTTAGAATCCCGGGGGTACGAGCAGTACTTC.

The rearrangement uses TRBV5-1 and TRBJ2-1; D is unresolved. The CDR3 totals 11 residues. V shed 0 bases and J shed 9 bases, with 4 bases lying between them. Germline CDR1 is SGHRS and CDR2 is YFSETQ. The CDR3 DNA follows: TGCGCCAGCAGCTTGGCTGTTGAGCAGTTCTTC. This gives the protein CASSLAVEQFF. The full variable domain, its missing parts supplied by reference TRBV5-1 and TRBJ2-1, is KAGVTQTPRYLIKTRGQQVTLSCSPISGHRSVSWYQQTPGQGLQFLFEYFSETQRNKGNFPGRFSGRQFSNSRSEMNVSTLELGDSALYLCASSLAVEQFFGPGTRLTVL.

The CDR3 loop reads CASSHLAGVETQYF. CDR3 nucleotide sequence: TGTGCCAGCAGCCACCTAGCGGGAGTAGAGACCCAGTACTTC. This chain connects TRBV14 to TRBJ2-5; TRBD2 matches 10 bases. The CDR3 sequence is 14 residues long. Per germline, CDR1 SGHDN and CDR2 FVKESK. The V gene end was trimmed by 3 bases and the J gene end by 4 bases; junction bases not matched to a gene: 2.

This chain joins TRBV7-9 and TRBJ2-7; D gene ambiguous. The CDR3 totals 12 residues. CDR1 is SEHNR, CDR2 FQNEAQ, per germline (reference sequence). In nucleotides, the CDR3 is TGTGCCAGCAGCTTAGATTACAGTTTCTTCTCAGTC. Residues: CASSLDYSFFSV.

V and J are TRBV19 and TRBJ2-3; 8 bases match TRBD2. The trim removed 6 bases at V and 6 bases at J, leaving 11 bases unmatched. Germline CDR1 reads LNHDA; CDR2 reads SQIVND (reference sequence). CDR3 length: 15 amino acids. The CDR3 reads CASRPPGLVQDTQYF. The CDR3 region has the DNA TGTGCCAGTAGGCCCCCGGGACTAGTCCAGGATACGCAGTATTTT.

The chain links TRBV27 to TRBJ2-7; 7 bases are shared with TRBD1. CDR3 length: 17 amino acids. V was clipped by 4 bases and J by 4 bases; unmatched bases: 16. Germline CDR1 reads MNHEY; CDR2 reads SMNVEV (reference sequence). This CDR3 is CASSSLMTGIESYEQYF. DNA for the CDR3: TGTGCCAGCAGTTCACTCATGACAGGGATAGAGTCTTACGAGCAGTACTTC.

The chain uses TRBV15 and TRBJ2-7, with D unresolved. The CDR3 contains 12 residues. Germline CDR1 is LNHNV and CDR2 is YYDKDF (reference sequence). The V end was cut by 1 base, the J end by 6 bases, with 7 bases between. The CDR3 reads CATSRGLAEQYF. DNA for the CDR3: TGTGCCACCAGCAGAGGGTTAGCCGAGCAGTACTTC.

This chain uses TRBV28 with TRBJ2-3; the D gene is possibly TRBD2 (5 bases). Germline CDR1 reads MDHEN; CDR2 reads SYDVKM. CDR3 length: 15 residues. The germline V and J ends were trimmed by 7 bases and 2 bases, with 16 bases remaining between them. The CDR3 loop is CASNEGEAFTDTQYF. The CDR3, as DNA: TGTGCCAGCAATGAGGGCGAGGCCTTCACAGATACGCAGTATTTT. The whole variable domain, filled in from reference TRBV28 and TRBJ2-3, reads DVKVTQSSRYLVKRTGEKVFLECVQDMDHENMFWYRQDPGLGLRLIYFSYDVKMKEKGDIPEGYSVSREKKERFSLILESASTNQTSMYLCASNEGEAFTDTQYFGPGTRLTVL.

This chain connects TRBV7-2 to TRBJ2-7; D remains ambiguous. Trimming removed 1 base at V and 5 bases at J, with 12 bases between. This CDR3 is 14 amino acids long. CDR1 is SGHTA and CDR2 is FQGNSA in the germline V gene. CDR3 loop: CASSLVSAPNEQYF. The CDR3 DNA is TGTGCCAGCAGCTTAGTGTCAGCGCCAAACGAGCAGTACTTC.

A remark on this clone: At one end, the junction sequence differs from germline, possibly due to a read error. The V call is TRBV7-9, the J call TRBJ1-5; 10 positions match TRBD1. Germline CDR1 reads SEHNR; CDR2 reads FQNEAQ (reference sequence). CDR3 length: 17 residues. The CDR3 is CSSSWGTGDGSNQPQHF. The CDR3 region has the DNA TGTTCCAGCAGCTGGGGGACAGGGGATGGAAGCAATCAGCCCCAGCATTTT.

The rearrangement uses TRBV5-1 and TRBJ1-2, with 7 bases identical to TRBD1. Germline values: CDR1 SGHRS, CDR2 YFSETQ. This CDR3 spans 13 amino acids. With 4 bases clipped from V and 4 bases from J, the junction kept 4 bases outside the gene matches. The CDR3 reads CASSPGQPYGYTF. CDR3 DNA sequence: TGCGCCAGCAGCCCGGGACAGCCCTATGGCTACACCTTC.

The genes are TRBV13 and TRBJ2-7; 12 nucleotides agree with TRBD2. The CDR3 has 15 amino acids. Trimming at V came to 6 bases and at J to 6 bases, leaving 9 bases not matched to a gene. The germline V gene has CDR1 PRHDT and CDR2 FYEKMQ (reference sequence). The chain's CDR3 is CASRSLAGGPSEQYF. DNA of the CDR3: TGTGCCAGCAGGTCTCTAGCGGGAGGGCCGAGCGAGCAGTACTTC.

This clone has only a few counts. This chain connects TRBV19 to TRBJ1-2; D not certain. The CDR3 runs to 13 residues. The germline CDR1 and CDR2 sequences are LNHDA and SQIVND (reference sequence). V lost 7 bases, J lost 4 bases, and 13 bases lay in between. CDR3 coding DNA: TGTGCCAGTAACCGCGGGCTGGCCTATGGCTACACCTTC. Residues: CASNRGLAYGYTF.

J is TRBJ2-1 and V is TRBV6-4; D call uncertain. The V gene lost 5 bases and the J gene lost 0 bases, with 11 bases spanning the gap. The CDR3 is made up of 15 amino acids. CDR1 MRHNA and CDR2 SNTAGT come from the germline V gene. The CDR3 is CASSFRPSSYNEQFF. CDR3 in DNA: TGTGCCAGCAGTTTTCGACCTAGCTCCTACAATGAGCAGTTCTTC.

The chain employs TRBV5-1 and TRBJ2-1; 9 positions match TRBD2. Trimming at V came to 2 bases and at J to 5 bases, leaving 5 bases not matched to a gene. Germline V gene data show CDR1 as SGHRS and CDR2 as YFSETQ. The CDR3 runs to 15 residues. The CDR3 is CASSFLAGAHNEQFF. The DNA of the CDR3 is TGCGCCAGCAGCTTTTTAGCGGGGGCCCACAATGAGCAGTTCTTC.

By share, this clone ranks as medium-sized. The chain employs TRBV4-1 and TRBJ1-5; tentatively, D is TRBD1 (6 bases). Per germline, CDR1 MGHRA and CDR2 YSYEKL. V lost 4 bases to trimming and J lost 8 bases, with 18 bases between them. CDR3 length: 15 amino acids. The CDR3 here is CASSLNPGTLKPQHF. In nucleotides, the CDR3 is TGCGCCAGCAGCCTGAACCCCGGGACACTTAAGCCCCAGCATTTT.

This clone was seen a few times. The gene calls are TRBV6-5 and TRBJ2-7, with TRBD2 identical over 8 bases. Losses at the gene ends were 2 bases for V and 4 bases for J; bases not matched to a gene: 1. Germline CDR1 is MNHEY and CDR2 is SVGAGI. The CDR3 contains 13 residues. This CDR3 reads CASSYRGGYEQYF. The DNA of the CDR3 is TGTGCCAGCAGTTACCGGGGGGGATACGAGCAGTACTTC.

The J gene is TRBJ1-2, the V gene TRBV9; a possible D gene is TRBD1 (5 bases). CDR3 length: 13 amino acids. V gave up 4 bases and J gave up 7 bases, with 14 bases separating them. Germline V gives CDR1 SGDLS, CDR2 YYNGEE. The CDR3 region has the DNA TGTGCCAGCAGCTCACCGGGGAGGGGTGGCTACACCTTC. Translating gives CASSSPGRGGYTF.

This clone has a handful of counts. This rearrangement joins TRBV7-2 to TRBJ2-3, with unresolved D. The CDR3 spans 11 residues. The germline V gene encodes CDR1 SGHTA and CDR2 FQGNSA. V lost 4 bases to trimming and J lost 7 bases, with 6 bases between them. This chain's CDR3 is CASSSDYTQYF. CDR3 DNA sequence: TGTGCCAGCAGCTCAGATTATACGCAGTATTTT.

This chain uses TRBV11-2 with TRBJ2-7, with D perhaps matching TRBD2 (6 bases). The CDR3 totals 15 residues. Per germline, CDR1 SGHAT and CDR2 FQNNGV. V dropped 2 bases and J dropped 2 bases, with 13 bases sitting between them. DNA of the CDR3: TGTGCCAGCAGCTTAATACGGGAGAGGCCCTACGAGCAGTACTTC. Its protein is CASSLIRERPYEQYF. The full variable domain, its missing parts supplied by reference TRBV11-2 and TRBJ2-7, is EAGVAQSPRYKIIEKRQSVAFWCNPISGHATLYWYQQILGQGPKLLIQFQNNGVVDDSQLPKDRFSAERLKGVDSTLKIQPAKLEDSAVYLCASSLIRERPYEQYFGPGTRLTVT.

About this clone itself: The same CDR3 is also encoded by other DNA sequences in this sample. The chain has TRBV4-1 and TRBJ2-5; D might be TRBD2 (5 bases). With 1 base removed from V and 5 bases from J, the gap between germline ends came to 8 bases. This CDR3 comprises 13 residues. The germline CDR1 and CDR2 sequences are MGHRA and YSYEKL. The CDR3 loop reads CASSQAGRETQYF. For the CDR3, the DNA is TGCGCCAGCAGCCAAGCGGGAAGGGAGACCCAGTACTTC.

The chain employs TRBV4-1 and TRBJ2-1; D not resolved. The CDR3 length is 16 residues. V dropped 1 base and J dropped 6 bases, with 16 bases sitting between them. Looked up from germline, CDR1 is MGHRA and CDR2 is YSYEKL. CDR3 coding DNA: TGCGCCAGCAGCCAAGCACCTCTATCTAGAGTCAATGAGCAGTTCTTC. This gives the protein CASSQAPLSRVNEQFF.

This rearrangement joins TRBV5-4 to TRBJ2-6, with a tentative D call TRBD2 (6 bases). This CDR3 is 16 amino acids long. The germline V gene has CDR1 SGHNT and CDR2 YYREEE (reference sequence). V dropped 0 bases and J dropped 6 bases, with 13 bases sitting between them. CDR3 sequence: CASSLAGSGLANVLTF. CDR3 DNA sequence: TGTGCCAGCAGCTTGGCCGGGTCGGGACTGGCCAACGTCCTGACTTTC.